The entry below gives a single T cell receptor beta chain sequence along with its context. This clone was detected a few times. Its antigen is still unknown. The input lacks base qualities; no much larger clone sits a single base away. This sample was included in a study of cytomegalovirus exposure and HLA in healthy donors (dated by TCRdb to the late 2010s). Notes on the research overall: An earlier analysis of about 560 of the donors reported about 280 Gb of sequence data and around 120 million unique TCR beta sequences obtained from around 170 million T cells. The number of typed donors differed by locus: roughly 620-640 for A, B, C, DRB1 and DQB1; 522 for DQA1; 606 for DPA1; and roughly 470 for DPB1. Among the roughly 400 genotyped donors, approximately 76% belonged to the genetic ancestry cluster associated with self-reported Caucasian donors. Both class I and class II loci were covered by HLA typing, at four-digit resolution. Donor age, sex, ethnicity and CMV serostatus were collected together with the repertoire data. On average, around 240,000 unique TCR beta nucleotide sequences were sequenced per donor among 350 to 400 genotyped donors of the cohort, with roughly 19% of those sequences being non-productive. Every discovery cohort repertoire had been produced on one sequencing platform. An earlier analysis of roughly 600 of the donors used high-throughput TCR beta sequencing to judge whether each TCR beta V gene segment behaved as functional or pseudogenic. The study profiled the T cell repertoires of about 720 subjects by immunosequencing and related them to cytomegalovirus serostatus. In addition to the first cohort of several hundred subjects, a separate validation cohort of about 120 different subjects was used. In the later analysis, no new phenotypic data were used to find candidate immune exposures; instead, reliance was placed on TCR beta sequences and their occurrence across donors. The study combined high-throughput TCR immunosequencing, statistical association of individual TCRs with disease status, and machine learning to predict cytomegalovirus infection status. To study patterns of TCR occurrence, a later analysis re-analyzed previously published TCR beta repertoires from hundreds of donors and added high-resolution HLA genotyping. Roughly five DR-DQ haplotypes were treated as single units for association and clustering because of strong linkage in the cohort. Genome-wide SNP genotypes for about 65% of the 666 donors were used in a later genetic analysis, which treated that subset as a discovery cohort. The aim of the study was to test whether cataloging public T cell receptors could identify signatures of past pathogen exposure. An early release covering 550 to 700 HLA-typed donors comprised about 310 gigabases of sequencing data and roughly 86 million unique TCR sequences. What the work shows at the level of the full study, not this receptor alone: When HLA alleles, especially DR and DQ, strongly co-occurred, attributing TCR associations to individual alleles was difficult. In an earlier analysis of approximately 590 of the donors, most TCR beta V segments appeared in productive rearrangements about 90% or about 30% of the time, broadly matching IMGT annotations. V-gene and J-gene trimming of TCR beta chains was associated with a missense DCLRE1C variant in a later genetic analysis, and the association was replicated in an independent cohort. Presence/absence analyses assumed roughly uniform sequencing depth across donors, an assumption that may not hold. Several of the top co-occurrence clusters appeared to be linked to parvovirus B19, influenza, CMV and Epstein-Barr virus, according to a later analysis. In a later genetic analysis, fewer N-insertions in productive TCRs were reported among donors in an Asian-associated ancestry cluster than the approximately 710-donor mean. In a later analysis, HLA-associated TCR beta chains showed more clonal expansion and lower generation probabilities than non-associated chains that were equally common. The cohort was sequenced for TCR beta chains only, and without alpha or paired-chain data the features that could be detected were limited. A cluster of highly shared sequence variants was judged likely to be a technical artifact of the sequencing pipeline. Three of the identified cytomegalovirus-associated TCR beta chains were confirmed in vitro to be specific for cytomegalovirus antigens. Correlated functional status among segregating V segments might be attributable to linkage disequilibrium, but an unknown experimental factor could not be ruled out. Around 16 rarely observed V segments, including chromosome 9 orphons, were excluded from the earlier analysis of several hundred of the donors because counts were too low. The 87-base-pair reads could not distinguish some IMGT-functional V segments, including TRBV6-2 and TRBV6-3, so those segments were excluded. A later analysis found that most CMV-associated TCR beta chains appeared HLA-restricted, with HLA associations seemingly driven largely by CMV exposure. For the cohort, immune exposure information was limited to CMV serostatus. A further reported finding was that TCR beta sequences accurately predicted the HLA-A and HLA-B alleles for most subjects in the first cohort. The classifier was reported to diagnose cytomegalovirus status with high specificity and sensitivity in both the original cohort and the validation cohort. A later analysis associated 16,951 TCR beta sequences with specific HLA alleles at a false discovery rate of 0.05. A total of 164 TCR beta chains were listed by the study as associated with cytomegalovirus. A later analysis found that TCR association rates varied across HLA loci, with DRB1 alleles showing the most associated TCRs and HLA-C alleles the fewest. Across donors, most TCR sequences were observed very rarely, whereas some public TCRs were present in many individuals. According to the authors, the approach could potentially be generalized to other disease states and immunological phenotypes. Because HLA typing was missing for some donors at each locus, association tests included only the typed subset.

The cohort comprised some 680 healthy bone marrow donors. At the time of sampling, every cohort member was nominally healthy, though immune exposures that went unrecorded were likely present. The donor was CMV seropositive and belonged to the group of 250 to 350 seropositive cohort members. A peripheral blood sample was collected from each donor, and TCR beta sequencing was performed on peripheral blood mononuclear cells. Genomic DNA was extracted from the blood cell samples with the Qiagen DNeasy Blood Extraction Kit. V loses 8 bases, J loses 4 bases, and the germline ends lie 18 bases apart. CDR1 and CDR2 are read off the germline V gene (reference sequence) as WNHNN and SYGVQD. The CDR3 measures 15 amino acids from cysteine to phenylalanine. Left in the record is the CDR3 DNA by itself, 45 bases read in frame from the first base. Libraries came from the immunoSEQ multiplex PCR assay. A mixture of 60 forward primers for TCR Vbeta segments and 13 reverse primers for TCR Jbeta segments was used in the multiplex PCR. The CDR3 region of rearranged TCR beta genes was amplified from genomic DNA with a multiplex PCR assay. The amplified TCR beta libraries were sequenced on the Illumina HiSeq System as 87-base-pair reads. As for how the authors treated the data: A later analysis counted about 76 million unique TCR beta chains across the 640 or so repertoires, and around 9.9 million of these chains were shared by at least two donors. A nearest-neighbor algorithm error-corrected the raw reads and collapsed the reads into unique sequences, merging closely related sequences to remove PCR and sequencing errors. CDR3 sequences were aligned to IMGT reference sequences to assign V, D and J gene segments. For a sequence to be retained, a match of at least six nucleotides to both a V gene segment and a J gene segment was required. Rearrangements were classified as productive when the CDR3 lacked stop codons and remained in frame with V and J, and all other rearrangements were classified as non-productive. CDR3 was defined by IMGT convention, running from the second conserved V-encoded cysteine to the conserved J-encoded phenylalanine. Sequences without an unambiguous match to a single V gene segment were excluded from the earlier analysis of over 500 of the donors. In an earlier analysis of approximately 610 of the donors, V segments were called functional above 56.7% productive rearrangements and were called segregating when the between-donor standard deviation exceeded 5%. A statistical classification framework was built for diagnosing cytomegalovirus status from the catalog of TCR beta chain sequences. A later analysis assigned V and J genes by comparing TCR nucleotide sequences with IMGT/GENE-DB human TR gene sequences. Using the TCRdist pipeline, a later analysis assigned CDR3 sequences along with most-parsimonious VDJ recombination scenarios. In a later analysis, every TCR beta chain was defined by the combination of its CDR3 amino acid sequence and its V-gene family, and reads without a unique V-gene family were dropped. A later analysis removed 600 or so highly shared, low-generation-probability nucleotide sequences to deal with suspected cross-contamination and a sequencing artifact. In a later analysis, a clonal expansion index was calculated for each public chain from normalized within-repertoire ranks of inferred template counts. A later analysis computed generation probabilities with a VDJ recombination model fitted to out-of-frame rearrangements, and checked the results against IGoR. In a later analysis, hypergeometric tests were used to score TCR-TCR, TCR-HLA and TCR-CMV co-occurrence, with a repertoire-size bias correction applied to TCR pairs. False discovery rates were estimated in a later analysis by permuting HLA or CMV assignments 20 times. A later analysis grouped co-occurring TCRs with DBSCAN, adding TCRdist sequence similarity when clustering within HLA-allele-positive subsets. Repertoires with fewer than 30,000 or more than 120,000 public chains, plus five repertoires with anomalous nucleotide sharing, were excluded from co-occurrence clustering. The clones in this table, taken by TCRdb from immuneACCESS, are in-frame only. Not every clone is retained; where verified, under half of the shortfall comes from an unresolved V gene, and the cause of the rest is unknown. That table furnishes V, J and clone size, whereas the DNA furnished D and trimming. The sample yields under 150,000 clones; roughly two thirds were counted once. The ten largest account for 7.5% to 9% of the sample.

Recombination connected TRBV10-1 to TRBJ2-1; TRBD2 could be the D gene, as 6 bases match. The TCR was taken from a man between 18 and 35 years old in good health and CMV-seropositive. Sample: PBMCs. The nucleotides read TGCGCCAGCTCGGGGGTCGCGGGAAAATACAATGAGCAGTTCTTC. It translates as CASSGVAGKYNEQFF.